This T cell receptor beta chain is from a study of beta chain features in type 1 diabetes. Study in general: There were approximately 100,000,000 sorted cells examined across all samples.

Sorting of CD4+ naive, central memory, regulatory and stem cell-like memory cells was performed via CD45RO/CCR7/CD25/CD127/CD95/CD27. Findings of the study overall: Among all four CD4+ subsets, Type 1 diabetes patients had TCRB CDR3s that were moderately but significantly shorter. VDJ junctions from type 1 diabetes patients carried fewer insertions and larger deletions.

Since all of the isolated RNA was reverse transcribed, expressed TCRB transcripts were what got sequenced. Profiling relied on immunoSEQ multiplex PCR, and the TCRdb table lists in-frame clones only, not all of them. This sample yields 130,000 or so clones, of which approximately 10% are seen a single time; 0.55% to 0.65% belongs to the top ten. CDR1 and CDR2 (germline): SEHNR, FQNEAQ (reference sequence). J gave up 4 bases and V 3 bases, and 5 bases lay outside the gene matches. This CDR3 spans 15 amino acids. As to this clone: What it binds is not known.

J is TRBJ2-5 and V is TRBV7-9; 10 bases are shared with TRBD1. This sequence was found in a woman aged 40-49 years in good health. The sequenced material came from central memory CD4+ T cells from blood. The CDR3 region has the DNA TGTGCCAGCAGCTTGGGACAGGGGCTGGGAGAGACCCAGTACTTC. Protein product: CASSLGQGLGETQYF. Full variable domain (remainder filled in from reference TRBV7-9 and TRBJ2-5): DTGVSQNPRHKITKRGQNVTFRCDPISEHNRLYWYRQTLGQGPEFLTYFQNEAQLEKSRLLSDRFSAERPKGSFSTLEIQRTEQGDSAMYLCASSLGQGLGETQYFGPGTRLLVL.